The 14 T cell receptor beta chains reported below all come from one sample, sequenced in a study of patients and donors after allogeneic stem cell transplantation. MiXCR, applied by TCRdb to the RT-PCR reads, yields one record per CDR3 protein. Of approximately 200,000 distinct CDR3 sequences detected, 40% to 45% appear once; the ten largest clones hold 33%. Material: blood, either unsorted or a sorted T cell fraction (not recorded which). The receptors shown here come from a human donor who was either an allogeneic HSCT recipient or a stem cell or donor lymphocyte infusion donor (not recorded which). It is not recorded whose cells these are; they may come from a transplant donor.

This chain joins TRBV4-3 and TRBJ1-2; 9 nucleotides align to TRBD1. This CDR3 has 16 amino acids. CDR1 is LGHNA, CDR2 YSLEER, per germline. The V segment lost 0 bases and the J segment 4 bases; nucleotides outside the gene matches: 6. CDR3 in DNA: TGCGCCAGCAGCCAAGAACCAGGACAGGGGATCTATGGCTACACCTTC. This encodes CASSQEPGQGIYGYTF.

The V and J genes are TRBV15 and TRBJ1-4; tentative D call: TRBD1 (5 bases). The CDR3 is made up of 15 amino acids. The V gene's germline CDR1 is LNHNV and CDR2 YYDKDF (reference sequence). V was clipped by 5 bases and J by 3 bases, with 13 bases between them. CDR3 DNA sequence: TGTGCCACCAGCCTCCGGGACGGATCTAATGAAAAACTGTTTTTT. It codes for CATSLRDGSNEKLFF. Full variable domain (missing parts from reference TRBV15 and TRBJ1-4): DAMVIQNPRYQVTQFGKPVTLSCSQTLNHNVMYWYQQKSSQAPKLLFHYYDKDFNNEADTPDNFQSRRPNTSFCFLDIRSPGLGDTAMYLCATSLRDGSNEKLFFGSGTQLSVL.

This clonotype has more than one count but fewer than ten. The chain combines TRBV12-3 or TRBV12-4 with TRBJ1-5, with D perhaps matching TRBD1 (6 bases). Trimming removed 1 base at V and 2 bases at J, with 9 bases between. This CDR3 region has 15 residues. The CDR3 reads CASSLEDSRNQPQHF. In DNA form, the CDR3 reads TGTGCCAGCAGTTTAGAGGACAGCCGCAATCAGCCCCAGCATTTT.

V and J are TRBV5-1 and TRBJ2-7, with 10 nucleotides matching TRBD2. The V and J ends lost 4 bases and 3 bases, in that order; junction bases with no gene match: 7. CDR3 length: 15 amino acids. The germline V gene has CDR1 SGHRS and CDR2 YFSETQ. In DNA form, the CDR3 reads TGCGCCAGCAGCGGGAGACTAGCGGGCGACTACGAGCAGTACTTC. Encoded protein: CASSGRLAGDYEQYF.

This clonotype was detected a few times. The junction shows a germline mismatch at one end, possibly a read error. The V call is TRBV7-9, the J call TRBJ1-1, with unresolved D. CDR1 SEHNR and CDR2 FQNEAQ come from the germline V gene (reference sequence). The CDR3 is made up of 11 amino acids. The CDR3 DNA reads TGTGCCAGCAGCTTAGTAGGTCCGACGCTCTTT. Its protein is CASSLVGPTLF. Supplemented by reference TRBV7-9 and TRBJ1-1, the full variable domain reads DTGVSQNPRHKITKRGQNVTFRCDPISEHNRLYWYRQTLGQGPEFLTYFQNEAQLEKSRLLSDRFSAERPKGSFSTLEIQRTEQGDSAMYLCASSLVGPTLFGQGTRLTVV.

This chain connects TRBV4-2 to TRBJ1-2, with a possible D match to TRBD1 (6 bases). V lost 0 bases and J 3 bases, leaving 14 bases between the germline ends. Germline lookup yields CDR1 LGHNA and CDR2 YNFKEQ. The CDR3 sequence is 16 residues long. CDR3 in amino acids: CASSQDSINRDYGYTF. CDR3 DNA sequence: TGTGCCAGCAGCCAAGATAGTATAAACAGGGACTATGGCTACACCTTC.

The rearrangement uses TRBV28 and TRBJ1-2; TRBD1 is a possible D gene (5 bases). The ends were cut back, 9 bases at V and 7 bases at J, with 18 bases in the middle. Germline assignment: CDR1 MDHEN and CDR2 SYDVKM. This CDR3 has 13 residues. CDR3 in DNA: TGTGCCAGTTCGGGGGTTTTAGGCCTTGGCTACACCTTC. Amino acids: CASSGVLGLGYTF.

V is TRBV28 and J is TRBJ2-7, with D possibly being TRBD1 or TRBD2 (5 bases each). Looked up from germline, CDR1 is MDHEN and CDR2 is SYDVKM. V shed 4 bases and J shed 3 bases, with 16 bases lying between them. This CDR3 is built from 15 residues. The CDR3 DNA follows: TGTGCCAGCAGTTACCCTCAACGGGGCCTCTACGAGCAGTACTTC. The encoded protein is CASSYPQRGLYEQYF.

CDR3 sequence reads: CASSLDQNTEAFF. The CDR3 nucleotides read TGTGCCAGCAGCTTGGATCAGAACACTGAAGCTTTCTTT. The V gene is TRBV5-4, the J gene TRBJ1-1; D remains unclear. Germline V gene sequence: CDR1 SGHNT, CDR2 YYREEE (reference sequence). The CDR3 covers 13 residues. V was trimmed by 0 bases and J by 1 base, leaving 4 bases between them.

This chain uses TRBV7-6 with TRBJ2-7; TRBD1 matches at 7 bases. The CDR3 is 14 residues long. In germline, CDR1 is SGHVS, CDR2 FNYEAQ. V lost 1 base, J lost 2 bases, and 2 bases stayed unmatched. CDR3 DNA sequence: TGTGCCAGCAGCTTAGGGGACAGTGCCTACGAGCAGTACTTC. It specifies CASSLGDSAYEQYF. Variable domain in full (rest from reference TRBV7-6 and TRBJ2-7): GAGVSQSPRYKVTKRGQDVALRCDPISGHVSLYWYRQALGQGPEFLTYFNYEAQQDKSGLPNDRFSAERPEGSISTLTIQRTEQRDSAMYRCASSLGDSAYEQYFGPGTRLTVT.

In DNA form, the CDR3 reads TGCAGTGCTAGTAGGAGACAGAGCATGAACACTGAAGCTTTCTTT. It yields the protein CSASRRQSMNTEAFF. The chain is built from TRBV20-1 and TRBJ1-1, with D perhaps matching TRBD1 (5 bases). Germline CDR1 DFQATT, CDR2 SNEGSKA (reference sequence). V gave up 3 bases and J gave up 0 bases, with 14 bases separating them. The CDR3 runs 15 residues.

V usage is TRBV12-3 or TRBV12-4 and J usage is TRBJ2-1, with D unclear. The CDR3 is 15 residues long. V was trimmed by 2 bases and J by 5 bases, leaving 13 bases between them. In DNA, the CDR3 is TGTGCCAGCAGTTTAAGGGCAGCTACTAACAATGAGCAGTTCTTC. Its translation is CASSLRAATNNEQFF.

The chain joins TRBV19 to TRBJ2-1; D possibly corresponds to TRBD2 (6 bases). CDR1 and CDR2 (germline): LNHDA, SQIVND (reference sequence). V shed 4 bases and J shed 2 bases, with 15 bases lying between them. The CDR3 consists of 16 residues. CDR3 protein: CASSRTPSVTYNEQFF. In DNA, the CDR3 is TGTGCCAGTAGTAGAACTCCTAGCGTCACCTACAATGAGCAGTTCTTC. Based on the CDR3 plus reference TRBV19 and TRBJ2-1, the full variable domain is DGGITQSPKYLFRKEGQNVTLSCEQNLNHDAMYWYRQDPGQGLRLIYYSQIVNDFQKGDIAEGYSVSREKKESFPLTVTSAQKNPTAFYLCASSRTPSVTYNEQFFGPGTRLTVL.

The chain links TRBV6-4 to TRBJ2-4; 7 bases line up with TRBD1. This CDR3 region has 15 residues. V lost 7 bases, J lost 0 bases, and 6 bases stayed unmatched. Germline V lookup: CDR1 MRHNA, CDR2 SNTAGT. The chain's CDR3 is CASMGQKLAKNIQYF. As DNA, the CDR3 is TGTGCCAGCATGGGACAGAAACTAGCCAAAAACATTCAGTACTTC.